A selection of T cell receptor beta chains follows, all from one sample in a study of shared clonotypes between healthy human individuals. Sequenced by immunoSEQ multiplex PCR; TCRdb stores in-frame clones only, minus some. The sample shows a few million clones, 90% to 97% of them seen only once. The sequencing input was naive CD4+ T cells sorted from blood. These receptors were collected from a young man in good health. The CDR3 runs from the conserved cysteine through the conserved F or W. A D gene is named only where the DNA matches it firmly. A clone size is listed for some rows: how often the clone was seen (once, few, many), or a class if it is expanded.

cdr3_aa cdr3_nt j_call d_call v_call clone_size
CASSMSGANVLTF TGTGCCAGCAGTATGTCTGGGGCCAACGTCCTGACTTTC TRBJ2-6 NA TRBV6-1 NA
CASSLGSLAGGGEQFF TGTGCCAGCAGCTTAGGTTCATTGGCGGGAGGAGGTGAGCAGTTCTTC TRBJ2-1 TRBD2 TRBV7-2 NA
CASSLGLARGETQYF TGTGCCAGCAGCCTTGGACTAGCGAGAGGGGAGACCCAGTACTTC TRBJ2-5 TRBD2 TRBV7-3 NA
CASSPTTEAFF TGTGCCAGCAGTCCTACCACTGAAGCTTTCTTT TRBJ1-1 NA TRBV9 NA
CASSVNLGLAGAGANEQFF TGTGCCAGCAGCGTGAACCTTGGACTAGCGGGAGCTGGGGCCAATGAGCAGTTCTTC TRBJ2-1 TRBD2 TRBV9 once
CASSLTAENTEAFF TGTGCCAGCAGTTTAACAGCAGAAAACACTGAAGCTTTCTTT TRBJ1-1 NA TRBV6-5 NA
CASSFPGQGVGSEKLFF TGTGCCAGCAGTTTCCCGGGACAGGGGGTGGGGAGTGAAAAACTGTTTTTT TRBJ1-4 TRBD1 TRBV28 NA
CASSLGSTVAYEQYF TGTGCCAGCAGCTTAGGATCGACAGTGGCTTACGAGCAGTACTTC TRBJ2-7 NA TRBV7-2 NA
CASSLYGTAKDYGYTF TGTGCCAGCAGCTTATACGGGACGGCTAAAGACTATGGCTACACCTTC TRBJ1-2 NA TRBV7-2 NA
CASSHGTSGRRINYEQYF TGTGCCAGCAGCCATGGGACTAGCGGGAGGCGCATCAACTACGAGCAGTACTTC TRBJ2-7 TRBD2 TRBV7-9 NA
CASSRAPRENEQFF TGTGCCAGCAGCCGGGCCCCGAGGGAGAATGAGCAGTTCTTC TRBJ2-1 NA TRBV7-9 NA
CASSSGATVAEAFF TGTGCCAGCAGCTCGGGGGCTACGGTTGCTGAAGCTTTCTTT TRBJ1-1 NA TRBV7-2 once
CASSPSGTGQPQHF TGCGCCAGCAGCCCTTCAGGTACAGGTCAGCCCCAGCATTTT TRBJ1-5 NA TRBV5-1 NA
CASSRDGNSNQPQHF TGTGCCAGCAGCCGCGACGGTAATAGCAATCAGCCCCAGCATTTT TRBJ1-5 NA TRBV7-2 NA
CASSLNYEQYF TGTGCCAGCAGCCTTAACTACGAGCAGTACTTC TRBJ2-7 NA TRBV28 NA
CASSLGRTTNEKLFF TGCGCCAGCAGCTTGGGGCGAACAACTAATGAAAAACTGTTTTTT TRBJ1-4 NA TRBV5-1 NA
CASSASGGAKNYGYTF TGTGCCAGCAGCGCTTCCGGGGGGGCTAAGAACTATGGCTACACCTTC TRBJ1-2 NA TRBV7-9 NA
CASGYPWQGLGEQYF TGTGCCAGCGGGTACCCTTGGCAGGGGCTCGGCGAGCAGTACTTC TRBJ2-7 NA TRBV6-1 NA
CASSPTGTATGELFF TGTGCCAGCAGCCCAACAGGGACCGCTACCGGGGAGCTGTTTTTT TRBJ2-2 NA TRBV11-3 NA
CAISERPSGGSYNEQFF TGTGCCATCAGTGAGAGACCTAGCGGGGGCTCCTACAATGAGCAGTTCTTC TRBJ2-1 TRBD2 TRBV10-3 NA
CASSREDRGGTEAFF TGCGCCAGCAGCCGAGAGGACAGGGGAGGCACTGAAGCTTTCTTT TRBJ1-1 TRBD1 TRBV4-1 NA
CASTGTGERYGYTF TGTGCCAGCACGGGGACAGGGGAGCGCTATGGCTACACCTTC TRBJ1-2 TRBD1 TRBV6-1 NA
CASSLGGSNYEQYF TGTGCCAGCAGCTTAGGGGGATCCAACTACGAGCAGTACTTC TRBJ2-7 NA TRBV7-2 NA
CASSGARETGELFF TGTGCCAGCAGTGGCGCCAGGGAGACCGGGGAGCTGTTTTTT TRBJ2-2 NA TRBV2 NA
CASSLWGQGQGTDTQYF TGCGCCAGCAGCTTGTGGGGGCAGGGACAGGGGACAGATACGCAGTATTTT TRBJ2-3 TRBD1 TRBV5-1 NA
CASSDLANMNSPLHF TGCGCCAGCAGTGACTTGGCCAATATGAATTCACCCCTCCACTTT TRBJ1-6 NA TRBV10-2 once
CASRRDTQETQYF TGTGCCAGCAGGAGGGACACCCAAGAGACCCAGTACTTC TRBJ2-5 NA TRBV2 NA
CASSLGREDGEAFF TGTGCCAGCAGCTTGGGCAGGGAAGATGGTGAAGCTTTCTTT TRBJ1-1 NA TRBV11-3 NA
CASSVGVSPSYEQYF TGTGCCAGCAGCGTAGGGGTTTCGCCTTCCTACGAGCAGTACTTC TRBJ2-7 NA TRBV9 NA
CASRPPGQGNEQYF TGTGCCAGCAGACCCCCGGGACAGGGTAACGAGCAGTACTTC TRBJ2-7 TRBD1 TRBV6-6 NA
CASSLGLAGAGELFF TGTGCCAGCAGCCTGGGACTAGCGGGGGCCGGGGAGCTGTTTTTT TRBJ2-2 TRBD2 TRBV6-5 once
CASSPRRAGSYEQYF TGTGCCAGCAGCCCCCGGCGGGCGGGATCCTACGAGCAGTACTTC TRBJ2-7 NA TRBV7-9 NA
CAGGQGMGGTPYEQYF TGTGCCGGGGGACAGGGAATGGGAGGGACCCCCTACGAGCAGTACTTC TRBJ2-7 TRBD1 TRBV10-3 NA
CASSAPGRTHYEQYF TGTGCCAGCAGTGCCCCCGGCAGGACGCACTACGAGCAGTACTTC TRBJ2-7 NA TRBV6-1 NA
CASSYSNRGPYEQYF TGTGCCAGCAGTTACTCCAACAGGGGGCCGTACGAGCAGTACTTC TRBJ2-7 TRBD1 TRBV6-5 NA
CASSPDRGNSPLHF TGTGCCAGCTCACCGGACAGGGGTAATTCACCCCTCCACTTT TRBJ1-6 TRBD1 TRBV18 few
CASSSNWGRGGYTF TGTGCCAGCAGCTCGAACTGGGGCCGGGGTGGCTACACCTTC TRBJ1-2 NA TRBV7-2 few
CASSAQTGGTGEQYF TGTGCCAGCAGCGCTCAGACAGGGGGTACTGGGGAGCAGTACTTC TRBJ2-7 TRBD1 TRBV5-4 NA
CASSQLVGGWAKNIQYF TGTGCCAGTAGCCAGCTCGTGGGCGGATGGGCCAAAAACATTCAGTACTTC TRBJ2-4 NA TRBV19 NA
CASSRDRVKQGSNEKLFF TGTGCCAGCAGCCGGGACAGGGTGAAGCAAGGGTCTAATGAAAAACTGTTTTTT TRBJ1-4 TRBD1 TRBV14 NA
CAISEDRGNTEAFF TGTGCCATCAGTGAAGACAGGGGGAACACTGAAGCTTTCTTT TRBJ1-1 TRBD1 TRBV10-3 NA
CAISGVIQGNTDTQYF TGTGCCATCAGTGGGGTAATACAGGGGAATACAGATACGCAGTATTTT TRBJ2-3 TRBD1 TRBV10-3 NA
CASSQVGHRLFSGANVLTF TGCGCCAGCAGCCAAGTAGGGCACAGGTTATTCTCTGGGGCCAACGTCCTGACTTTC TRBJ2-6 NA TRBV4-1 NA
CASTVFEEPTEAFF TGTGCCAGCACCGTATTTGAGGAGCCCACTGAAGCTTTCTTT TRBJ1-1 NA TRBV2 once
CASSRGVNEKLFF TGTGCCAGCAGTCGGGGCGTAAATGAAAAACTGTTTTTT TRBJ1-4 NA TRBV6-5 NA
CASSPEDGSTDTQYF TGTGCCAGCAGCCCGGAGGACGGGAGCACAGATACGCAGTATTTT TRBJ2-3 NA TRBV7-2 NA